The 27 T cell receptor beta chains reported below all come from one sample, sequenced in a study of regulatory T cells in long-lasting Graves disease (TCRdb year 2021). The library came from multiplex PCR. The reads were generated on an Illumina HiSeq 4000. To build TCR beta libraries, CDR3 regions were amplified by Arm-PCR using iRepertoire HTBI primers. In-frame beta chains were kept once TCRdb had trimmed the public reads at Q25 with fastp and called clones with MiXCR. Rows merge per CDR3 protein into single entries with the most common DNA and genes. The sample records approximately 270,000 distinct CDR3 sequences, around 19% of which are singletons. The biggest ten clones account for 11% to 15% of the sample. According to the study, the label for this sample's time point signals: newly diagnosed GD, antithyroid drugs for less than 3 months. For both TCR sequencing and RNA sequencing, RNA was extracted from PBMCs in TRIzol.

The same sample was also used in a study of T cells in Graves' hyperthyroidism and ophthalmopathy.

The sample here was peripheral blood mononuclear cells (PBMCs), taken at new diagnosis, from a patient treated with antithyroid drugs. The source is a woman aged 25 to 45 with Graves disease. Donor details come from another sample of the same person, matched by shared clones.

This sequence joins TRBV6-2 or TRBV6-3 and TRBJ1-1; 8 bases fit TRBD1. The V and J ends lost 2 bases and 12 bases, in that order; junction bases with no gene match: 11. The CDR3 loop spans 14 amino acids. Germline V gene data show CDR1 as MNHEY and CDR2 as SVGEGT. CDR3 coding DNA: TGTGCCAGCAGTTACCCAGGGGGCCCTCCGGTTCCTTTCTTT. Translating it yields CASSYPGGPPVPFF.

This clonotype has a count of ten or more. This chain connects TRBV7-9 to TRBJ2-1; D perhaps matches TRBD1 (5 bases). CDR3 size: 18 residues. Germline V gene lookup returns CDR1 SEHNR and CDR2 FQNEAQ (reference sequence). Trimming shortened V by 0 bases and J by 6 bases, and 21 bases separated the two germline ends. The CDR3 region has the DNA TGTGCCAGCAGCTTAGCCAGGGAACCTACAAAATTACCCAATGAGCAGTTCTTC. Protein sequence: CASSLAREPTKLPNEQFF.

This clonotype was counted between two and nine times. The chain joins TRBV6-1 to TRBJ2-7; D unclear. The CDR3 is 14 amino acids. Germline assignment: CDR1 MNHNS and CDR2 SASEGT. Trimming removed 6 bases at V and 2 bases at J, with 14 bases between. CDR3 in amino acids: CASRAPRAPYEQYF. DNA for the CDR3: TGTGCCAGCAGGGCCCCCCGGGCCCCCTACGAGCAGTACTTC.

This clonotype was detected ten times or more. The chain carries TRBV3-1 and TRBJ1-3; 7 bases map to TRBD1. The J segment lost 1 base and the V segment lost 5 bases, leaving 8 bases of the junction unmatched. Germline CDR1 is LGHDT and CDR2 is YNNKEL (reference sequence). The CDR3 is 16 residues long. This chain's CDR3 is CASSSHTTGSGNTIYF. CDR3 nucleotide sequence: TGTGCCAGCAGCTCGCACACGACAGGGTCTGGAAACACCATATATTTT. Full variable domain (missing parts from reference TRBV3-1 and TRBJ1-3): DTAVSQTPKYLVTQMGNDKSIKCEQNLGHDTMYWYKQDSKKFLKIMFSYNNKELIINETVPNRFSPKSPDKAHLNLHINSLELGDSAVYFCASSSHTTGSGNTIYFGEGSWLTVV.

This clonotype was counted ten times or more. This rearrangement joins TRBV7-2 to TRBJ2-3; D remains unclear. Deletions cut 1 base from V and 1 base from J, with 6 bases between. The germline CDR1 and CDR2 sequences are SGHTA and FQGNSA. This CDR3 has 14 residues. In DNA, the CDR3 is TGTGCCAGCAGCTTAGGCTATGGCACAGATACGCAGTATTTT. Translation: CASSLGYGTDTQYF.

This clonotype has a count of ten or more. This chain links TRBV20-1 with TRBJ2-5; D is undetermined. V was shortened by 0 bases and J by 2 bases, with 10 bases between the two germline ends. The CDR3 loop spans 14 amino acids. CDR1 DFQATT and CDR2 SNEGSKA come from the germline V gene (reference sequence). The CDR3 here is CSARDLDWQETQYF. The CDR3 DNA reads as TGCAGTGCTAGAGATCTAGACTGGCAAGAGACCCAGTACTTC.

This clonotype was seen many times. The chain couples TRBV12-3 or TRBV12-4 to TRBJ1-4; TRBD1 is a possible D gene (6 bases). Between the trimmed V and J ends, which lost 2 bases and 8 bases, there was a span of 12 bases. The CDR3 has 14 amino acids. CDR3 in amino acids: CASSLSGAGEKLFF. The CDR3 nucleotides are TGTGCCAGCAGTTTATCGGGGGCTGGAGAAAAACTGTTTTTT.

V and J are TRBV28 and TRBJ1-5, with D uncertain. Germline CDR1 MDHEN, CDR2 SYDVKM. CDR3 length: 15 amino acids. V was shortened by 5 bases and J by 0 bases, with 11 bases between the two germline ends. The CDR3 protein is CASSPAGDSNQPQHF. The CDR3 coding sequence is TGTGCCAGCAGTCCGGCGGGCGATAGCAATCAGCCCCAGCATTTT.

For this clonotype: A much larger clone is a single base away; this may be a read error. The chain uses TRBV20-1 and TRBJ1-1, with a tentative D call TRBD1 (6 bases). CDR1 is DFQATT, CDR2 SNEGSKA, per germline (reference sequence). V lost 3 bases to trimming and J lost 4 bases, with 12 bases between them. The CDR3 is 13 residues long. The CDR3 DNA reads TGCAGTGCTAGCGCGGGGGCAGGCACTGAAGCTTTCTTT. This sequence encodes CSASAGAGTEAFF.

Concerning this clonotype itself: This likely stems from a read error, as it lies one base from a far larger clone. The conserved closing phenylalanine or tryptophan is absent in this CDR3, likely reflecting a read error. The chain has TRBV7-9 and TRBJ2-3; no firm D call. Germline lookup yields CDR1 SEHNR and CDR2 FQNEAQ (reference sequence). The V end was cut by 6 bases, the J end by 2 bases, with 15 bases between. The CDR3 is 15 residues long. DNA for the CDR3: TGTGCCAGCAGTTTTCTCGCATTTTCCACAGATACGCAGTATGTT. This gives the protein CASSFLAFSTDTQYV.

This clonotype has ten or more counts. The V call is TRBV18, the J call TRBJ1-1, with 10 bases lining up with TRBD1. The CDR3 is 14 amino acids. Germline CDR1 KGHSH, CDR2 LQKENI. The V and J ends lost 3 bases and 10 bases, in that order; junction bases with no gene match: 8. In nucleotides, the CDR3 is TGTGCCAGCTCACCTCAGGACAGGGGGAAGGGAGCTTTCTTT. Translating it yields CASSPQDRGKGAFF.

Points on this clonotype: This may be a read error: a much more frequent sequence differs by one nucleotide. This chain links TRBV2 with TRBJ1-1, with D perhaps matching TRBD1 (6 bases). Per germline, CDR1 SNHLY and CDR2 FYNNEI. Trimming pared 8 bases from V and 5 bases from J, leaving 15 bases between. The CDR3 length is 13 residues. Here the CDR3 reads CASGAYRDTEAFF. For the CDR3, the DNA is TGTGCCAGCGGGGCCTACAGGGATACTGAAGCTTTCTTT.

The chain combines TRBV11-1 with TRBJ2-1; 9 bases line up with TRBD2. V lost 1 base and J lost 5; bases outside the gene matches: 3. The CDR3 loop spans 15 amino acids. Germline V lookup: CDR1 SGHAT, CDR2 FQDESV (reference sequence). The CDR3 loop reads CASSLERGADNEQFF. The CDR3 DNA is TGTGCCAGCAGCTTAGAGCGGGGGGCTGACAATGAGCAGTTCTTC.

This clonotype was seen only a few times. Compared with germline, one end of the junction differs, possibly owing to a read error. The chain is built from TRBV12-3 or TRBV12-4 and TRBJ2-1; D is ambiguous. This CDR3 spans 11 amino acids. The CDR3, as DNA: TGTGTCAGCAGTTTATTTAATGAGCAGTTCTTC. Its protein is CVSSLFNEQFF.

This chain joins TRBV20-1 and TRBJ2-5; D gene unclear. V dropped 6 bases and J dropped 5 bases, with 16 bases sitting between them. Germline V gene lookup returns CDR1 DFQATT and CDR2 SNEGSKA (reference sequence). The CDR3 length is 13 residues. The DNA of the CDR3 is TGCAGTGCCCAGATCTCACCGATCGAGACCCAGTACTTC. Its protein product is CSAQISPIETQYF.

This clonotype was seen ten or more times. This chain connects TRBV28 to TRBJ1-1; D not certain. The CDR3 length is 12 residues. Germline CDR1 and CDR2: MDHEN and SYDVKM. The V and J ends lost 2 bases and 4 bases respectively, with 5 bases between them. CDR3 sequence reads: CASSLKRTEAFF. The DNA for the CDR3 is TGTGCCAGCAGTTTAAAACGCACTGAAGCTTTCTTT. The full variable domain, its missing parts supplied by reference TRBV28 and TRBJ1-1, is DVKVTQSSRYLVKRTGEKVFLECVQDMDHENMFWYRQDPGLGLRLIYFSYDVKMKEKGDIPEGYSVSREKKERFSLILESASTNQTSMYLCASSLKRTEAFFGQGTRLTVV.

The chain combines TRBV7-8 with TRBJ2-3; 11 bases align to TRBD2. V was clipped by 5 bases and J by 0 bases; unmatched bases: 7. There are 17 residues in the CDR3. Per the germline V gene, CDR1 is SGHVS and CDR2 is FQNEAQ. The CDR3 loop is CASSRTSGGTSTDTQYF. DNA of the CDR3: TGTGCCAGCAGCCGCACTAGCGGGGGAACAAGCACAGATACGCAGTATTTT.

There are a few counts of this clonotype. With a much larger clone just one base away, this may be a read error. No conserved phenylalanine or tryptophan ends this CDR3, so it is likely a read error. The chain is built from TRBV7-2 and TRBJ1-2, with 7 bases lining up with TRBD1. CDR3 length: 15 residues. Germline V CDR1 and CDR2: SGHTA, FQGNSA. J lost 5 bases, V lost 0 bases, and 6 bases had no gene match. The CDR3 spells CASSLALTGWYGYTL. CDR3 in DNA: TGTGCCAGCAGCTTAGCACTGACAGGGTGGTATGGCTACACCCTC.

Ten or more counts support this clonotype. The chain couples TRBV18 to TRBJ1-1, with a weak D call TRBD1 (5 bases). Trimming pared 5 bases from V and 2 bases from J, leaving 18 bases between. The germline CDR1 and CDR2 sequences are KGHSH and LQKENI. The CDR3 runs 16 residues. Here the CDR3 DNA reads TGTGCCAGCTCAACCACAACCTACAGGAGCAACACTGAAGCTTTCTTT. It is translated as CASSTTTYRSNTEAFF.

The table lists this clonotype with a few counts. The chain is built from TRBV3-1 and TRBJ1-2; the D gene is possibly TRBD1 (5 bases). V dropped 2 bases and J dropped 7 bases, with 8 bases sitting between them. Germline CDR1 and CDR2: LGHDT and YNNKEL (reference sequence). This CDR3 region has 12 residues. The CDR3 loop is CASSQHGGGYTF. The CDR3 DNA sequence: TGTGCCAGCAGCCAACATGGGGGTGGCTACACCTTC. The variable domain in full, completed from reference TRBV3-1 and TRBJ1-2, reads DTAVSQTPKYLVTQMGNDKSIKCEQNLGHDTMYWYKQDSKKFLKIMFSYNNKELIINETVPNRFSPKSPDKAHLNLHINSLELGDSAVYFCASSQHGGGYTFGSGTRLTVV.

As to this clonotype: A read error may explain this, as a much larger clone is one base away. The chain couples TRBV9 to TRBJ1-3; no clear D. Trimming removed 2 bases at V and 0 bases at J, with 3 bases between. The V gene's germline CDR1 is SGDLS and CDR2 YYNGEE. The CDR3 length is 13 residues. The CDR3 protein is CASSVNSGNTIYF. The CDR3 nucleotides read TGTGCCAGCAGCGTCAACTCTGGAAACACCATATATTTT.

This clonotype was recorded many times. The chain uses TRBV12-5 and TRBJ1-1; D not resolved. The CDR3 is 18 residues long. With 0 bases removed from V and 1 base from J, the gap between germline ends came to 18 bases. Germline V gene data show CDR1 as LGHNT and CDR2 as FRNRAP. CDR3 amino acids: CASGLVLRGLGQNTEAFF. The CDR3 DNA is TGTGCTAGTGGTTTGGTACTCCGCGGGCTGGGTCAGAACACTGAAGCTTTCTTT.

This clonotype was found many times. V usage is TRBV20-1 and J usage is TRBJ1-2, with TRBD1 as a possible D gene (5 bases). CDR1 DFQATT and CDR2 SNEGSKA come from the germline V gene (reference sequence). V lost 4 bases and J 3 bases, leaving 12 bases between the germline ends. The CDR3 sequence is 13 residues long. CDR3 residues: CSATGRGDYGYTF. The CDR3 DNA is TGCAGTGCTACAGGACGGGGGGACTATGGCTACACCTTC.

Regarding this clonotype: A much bigger clone sits one base away, suggesting this may be a read error. The chain uses TRBV6-2 or TRBV6-3 and TRBJ1-1; 9 positions match TRBD1. The germline V gene encodes CDR1 MNHEY and CDR2 SVGEGT. This CDR3 is built from 16 residues. CDR3 coding DNA: TGTGCCAGCATTTACTCCCGACAGGGGGGGGGCACTGAAGCTTTCTTT. This codes for CASIYSRQGGGTEAFF.

This clonotype was counted many times. The V and J genes are TRBV6-2 or TRBV6-3 and TRBJ1-6; the D gene is possibly TRBD1 (6 bases). The germline CDR1 and CDR2 sequences are MNHEY and SVGEGT. With 0 bases removed from V and 7 bases from J, the gap between germline ends came to 22 bases. This CDR3 has 19 residues. The CDR3 DNA sequence: TGTGCCAGCAGTTACTCGGTTGTATTGAGGGGGGCGCGAAATTCACCCCTCCACTTT. Translating it yields CASSYSVVLRGARNSPLHF.

Ten or more counts support this clonotype. This chain joins TRBV25-1 and TRBJ2-5; 8 bases agree with TRBD2. V trimming: 6 bases; J trimming: 5 bases; junction bases outside the gene matches: 8. This CDR3 has 14 amino acids. Germline V gene lookup returns CDR1 MGHDK and CDR2 SYGVNS. The CDR3 region is CASSHGGAGETQYF. DNA for the CDR3: TGTGCCAGCAGCCACGGGGGGGCGGGGGAGACCCAGTACTTC.

Comment on this clonotype: A much larger clone lies one base from this, so it may be a read error. The CDR3 loop reads CTSSTWWAGATDTQYF. CDR3 nucleotide sequence: TGTACCAGCAGTACCTGGTGGGCGGGAGCTACAGATACGCAGTATTTT. This chain connects TRBV6-2 or TRBV6-3 to TRBJ2-3, with 7 bases aligning to TRBD2. The CDR3 runs 16 residues. The V gene's germline CDR1 is MNHEY and CDR2 SVGEGT.